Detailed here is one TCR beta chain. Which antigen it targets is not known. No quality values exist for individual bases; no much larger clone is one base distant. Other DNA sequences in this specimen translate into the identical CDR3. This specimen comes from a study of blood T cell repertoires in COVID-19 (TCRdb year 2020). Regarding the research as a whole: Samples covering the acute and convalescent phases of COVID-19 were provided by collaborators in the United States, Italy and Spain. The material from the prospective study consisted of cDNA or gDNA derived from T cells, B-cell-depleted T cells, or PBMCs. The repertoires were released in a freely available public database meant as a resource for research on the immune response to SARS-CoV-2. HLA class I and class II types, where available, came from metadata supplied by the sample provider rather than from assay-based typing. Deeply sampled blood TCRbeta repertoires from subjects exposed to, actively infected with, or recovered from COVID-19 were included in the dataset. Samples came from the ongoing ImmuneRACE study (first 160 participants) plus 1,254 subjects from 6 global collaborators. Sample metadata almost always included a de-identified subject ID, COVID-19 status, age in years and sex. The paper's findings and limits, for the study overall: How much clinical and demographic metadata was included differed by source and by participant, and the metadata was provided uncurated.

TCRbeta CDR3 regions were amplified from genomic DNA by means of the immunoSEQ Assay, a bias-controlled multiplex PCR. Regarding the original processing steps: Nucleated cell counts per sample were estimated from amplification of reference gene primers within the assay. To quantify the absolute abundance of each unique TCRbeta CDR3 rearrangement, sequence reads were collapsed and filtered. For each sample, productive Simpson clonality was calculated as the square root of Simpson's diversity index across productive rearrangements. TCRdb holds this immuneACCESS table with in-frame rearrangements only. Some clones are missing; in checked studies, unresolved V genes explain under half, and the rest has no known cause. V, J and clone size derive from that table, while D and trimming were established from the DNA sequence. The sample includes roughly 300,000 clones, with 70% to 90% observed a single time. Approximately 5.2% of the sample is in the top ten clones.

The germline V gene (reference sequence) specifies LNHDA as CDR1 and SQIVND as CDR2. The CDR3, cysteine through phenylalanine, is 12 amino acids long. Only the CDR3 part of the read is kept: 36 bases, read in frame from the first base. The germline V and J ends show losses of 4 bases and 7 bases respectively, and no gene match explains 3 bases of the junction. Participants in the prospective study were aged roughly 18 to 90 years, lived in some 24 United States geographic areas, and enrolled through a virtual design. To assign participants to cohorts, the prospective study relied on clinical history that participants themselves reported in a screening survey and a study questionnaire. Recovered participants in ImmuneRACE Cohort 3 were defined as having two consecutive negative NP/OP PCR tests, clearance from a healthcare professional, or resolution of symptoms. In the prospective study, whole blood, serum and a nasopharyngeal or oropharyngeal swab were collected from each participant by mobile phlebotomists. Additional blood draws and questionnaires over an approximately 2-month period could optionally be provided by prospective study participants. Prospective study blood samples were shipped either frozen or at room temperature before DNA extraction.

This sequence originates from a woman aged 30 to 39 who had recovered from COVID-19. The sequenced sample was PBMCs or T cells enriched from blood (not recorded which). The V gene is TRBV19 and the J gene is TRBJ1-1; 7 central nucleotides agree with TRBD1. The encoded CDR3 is CASSTQGGEAFF. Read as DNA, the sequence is TGTGCCAGTAGTACCCAGGGGGGTGAAGCTTTCTTT. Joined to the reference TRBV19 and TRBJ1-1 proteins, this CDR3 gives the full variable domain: DGGITQSPKYLFRKEGQNVTLSCEQNLNHDAMYWYRQDPGQGLRLIYYSQIVNDFQKGDIAEGYSVSREKKESFPLTVTSAQKNPTAFYLCASSTQGGEAFFGQGTRLTVV.